A single sample is the source of the 10 T cell receptor beta chains below, sequenced in a study of control samples from healthy donors and cancer patients. Sequencing used immunoSEQ multiplex PCR; TCRdb keeps in-frame clones, though not all of them. The sample contains about 110,000 clones, around nine tenths of which appear only once. Sequenced sample: blood. The receptors stem from a woman aged 50 to 60 in good health.

The chain carries TRBV4-1 and TRBJ1-5; D call uncertain. Trimming removed 0 bases from V and 5 bases from J, with 17 bases in between. The CDR3 is 17 amino acids. Germline V gene data show CDR1 as MGHRA and CDR2 as YSYEKL. CDR3 sequence reads: CASSQEAPEWYDQPQHF. The CDR3 bases are TGCGCCAGCAGCCAAGAGGCCCCAGAGTGGTATGATCAGCCCCAGCATTTT.

The chain employs TRBV6-5 and TRBJ1-2; D might be TRBD1 (5 bases). The CDR3 consists of 16 residues. Between the trimmed V and J ends, which lost 2 bases and 7 bases, there was a span of 20 bases. Germline CDR1 reads MNHEY; CDR2 reads SVGAGI. CDR3 DNA sequence: TGTGCCAGCAGTTACGAAGGCGCAGGGACGTGGGGTGGCTACACCTTC. Encoded protein: CASSYEGAGTWGGYTF.

The table lists this clone with a count of one. The V gene is TRBV14, the J gene TRBJ2-3; 13 bases fit TRBD2. Trimming at V came to 4 bases and at J to 6 bases, leaving 7 bases not matched to a gene. Per germline, CDR1 SGHDN and CDR2 FVKESK. This CDR3 comprises 16 residues. DNA for the CDR3: TGTGCCAGCAGCCGACTAGCGGGAGGTATCTCCGATACGCAGTATTTT. Translation gives CASSRLAGGISDTQYF.

This rearrangement joins TRBV11-2 to TRBJ2-2, with D maybe TRBD2 (5 bases). The CDR3 has 15 amino acids. Germline V gene data show CDR1 as SGHAT and CDR2 as FQNNGV. The V end lost 3 bases, the J end lost 6 bases, and 14 bases lay between the germline ends. CDR3 in DNA: TGTGCCAGCAGCTTGACGGGGATAACATCCGGGGAGCTGTTTTTT. Its translation is CASSLTGITSGELFF.

The V gene is TRBV7-2, the J gene TRBJ1-2; TRBD1 might be the D (5 bases). In germline, CDR1 is SGHTA, CDR2 FQGNSA. Trimming left V 5 bases short and J 1 base short, with 14 bases between. The CDR3 is 15 residues long. This CDR3 reads CASSAMGGRNYGYTF. The DNA for the CDR3 is TGTGCCAGCAGCGCGATGGGGGGTCGTAACTATGGCTACACCTTC.

The chain joins TRBV27 to TRBJ2-3, with 7 bases matching TRBD2. The J segment lost 4 bases and the V segment lost 4 bases, leaving 14 bases of the junction unmatched. CDR1 and CDR2 from the germline V gene are MNHEY and SMNVEV (reference sequence). The CDR3 has 17 residues. CDR3 loop: CASSSLAGRGRADTQYF. The CDR3 DNA is TGTGCCAGCAGTTCGCTTGCAGGGAGGGGACGGGCAGATACGCAGTATTTT.

The rearrangement links TRBV6-5 to TRBJ2-5; D not resolved. The CDR3 is 14 amino acids. Germline loops: CDR1 MNHEY, CDR2 SVGAGI. Between the trimmed V and J ends, which lost 1 base and 0 bases, there was a span of 6 bases. CDR3 amino acids: CASSYLANQETQYF. The CDR3 DNA is TGTGCCAGCAGTTACTTAGCTAACCAAGAGACCCAGTACTTC.

The chain is built from TRBV30 and TRBJ2-3; TRBD1 matches 9 bases. Germline V gives CDR1 GTSNPN, CDR2 SVGIG (reference sequence). Germline trimming cut 5 bases from V and 6 bases from J; bases unmatched to any gene: 12. This CDR3 contains 15 residues. CDR3 DNA sequence: TGTGCCTGGGGTACCCCCGGGACAGGGCGGGATACGCAGTATTTT. It codes for CAWGTPGTGRDTQYF.

This chain joins TRBV12-3 or TRBV12-4 and TRBJ1-2, with D possibly being TRBD1 (5 bases). Trimming removed 5 bases at V and 5 bases at J, with 12 bases between. This CDR3 has 13 residues. The CDR3 nucleotides read TGTGCCAGCAGTCGACCAGACAGTTATGGCTACACCTTC. Its translation is CASSRPDSYGYTF.

The rearrangement uses TRBV11-2 and TRBJ2-1; 9 nucleotides line up with TRBD2. The CDR3 covers 16 residues. Germline assignment: CDR1 SGHAT and CDR2 FQNNGV. V lost 5 bases, J lost 2 bases, and 7 bases stayed unmatched. This chain's CDR3 is CASSAQAGGAYNEQFF. The DNA of the CDR3 is TGTGCCAGCAGCGCTCAAGCGGGGGGCGCCTACAATGAGCAGTTCTTC.